This T cell receptor (beta chain) was captured in a study of persistence of HIV-infected CD4 T cells. Study context: Two participants gave one leukapheresis sample; others gave up to about 180 mL blood repeatedly.

Anti-CD3/anti-CD28 beads served as a nonspecific positive control stimulus. CD4+ T cells upregulating both CD40 ligand and CD69 were sorted as responding cells. Anti-CD28/CD49d costimulation, CD40-blocking antibody and enfuvirtide were given to CD8-depleted PBMCs for under 20 hours. This was the immunoSEQ version 4 assay in survey mode. Assay: immunoSEQ multiplex PCR; the TCRdb copy retains only in-frame clones and omits some. The sample holds fewer than 50,000 clones, just over 90% seen once. V was trimmed by 4 bases and J by 2 bases, leaving 16 bases between them. The CDR3 is 17 residues long. CDR1 is SGHRS, CDR2 YFSETQ, per germline. To note about this clone: No antigen is known for it.

Study-wide points: Antigen-responding cells were enriched for degenerate expanded CDR3beta sequences. Compared with CD3/CD28-stimulated cells, CMV- and Gag-responding cells showed lower TCRbeta richness.

The V call is TRBV5-1, the J call TRBJ1-6; D is possibly TRBD1 (5 bases). The TCR was taken from an adult man with HIV who was CMV-seropositive. The sequencing here drew on CD4+ T cells sorted from PBMCs after roughly 18-hour stimulation, taken from a patient who received antiretroviral therapy. The CDR3 nucleotides read TGCGCCAGCAGCCCCAACCTGGGGGTCACCTATAATTCACCCCTCCACTTT. Its protein product is CASSPNLGVTYNSPLHF. Together with reference TRBV5-1 and TRBJ1-6, the CDR3 gives the full variable domain: KAGVTQTPRYLIKTRGQQVTLSCSPISGHRSVSWYQQTPGQGLQFLFEYFSETQRNKGNFPGRFSGRQFSNSRSEMNVSTLELGDSALYLCASSPNLGVTYNSPLHFGNGTRLTVT.